This entry features one T cell receptor beta chain sequence. The record originates from a study of T cell responses to AZD1222 COVID-19 vaccine. Germline lookup yields CDR1 MNHNS and CDR2 SASEGT. V shed 3 bases and J shed 2 bases, with 10 bases lying between them. This CDR3 is built from 14 residues. Sequencing used immunoSEQ multiplex PCR; TCRdb keeps in-frame clones, though not all of them. Here the sample spans roughly 170,000 clones, 85% to 95% being singletons. Specimen: peripheral blood, collected on day 0 of AZD1222 vaccination. The clonotype originates from an adult in good health. V and J are TRBV6-1 and TRBJ1-1; the D gene is possibly TRBD1 (6 bases). CDR3 sequence: CASSDQGSNTEAFF. The DNA of the CDR3 is TGTGCCAGCAGTGACCAGGGGAGTAACACTGAAGCTTTCTTT.